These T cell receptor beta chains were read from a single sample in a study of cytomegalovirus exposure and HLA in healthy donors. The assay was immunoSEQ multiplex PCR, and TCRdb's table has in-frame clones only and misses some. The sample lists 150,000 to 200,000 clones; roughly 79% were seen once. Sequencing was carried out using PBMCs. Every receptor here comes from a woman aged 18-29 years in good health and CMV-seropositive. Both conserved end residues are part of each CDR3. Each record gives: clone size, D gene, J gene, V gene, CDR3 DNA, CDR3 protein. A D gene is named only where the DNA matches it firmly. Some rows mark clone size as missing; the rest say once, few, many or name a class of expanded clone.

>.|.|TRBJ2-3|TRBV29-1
TGCAGCGTCCACAGACCGGAGGGAGATACGCAGTATTTT
CSVHRPEGDTQYF
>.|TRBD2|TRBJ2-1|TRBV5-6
TGTGCCAGCAGCCTGCGGGGGAACTACAATGAGCAGTTCTTC
CASSLRGNYNEQFF
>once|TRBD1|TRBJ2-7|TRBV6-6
TGTGCCAGCAGTTACCCTAAGACAGGGAGCATCAACGAGCAGTACTTC
CASSYPKTGSINEQYF
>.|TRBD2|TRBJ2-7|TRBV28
TGTGCCAGCAGTTCCAGCGGGGGTAATTACGAGCAGTACTTC
CASSSSGGNYEQYF
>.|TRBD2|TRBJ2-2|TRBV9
TGTGCCAGCAGCCCTCGACTAGCGGGGGGGCCCGGGGAGCTGTTTTTT
CASSPRLAGGPGELFF
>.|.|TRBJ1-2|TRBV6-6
TGTGCCAGCAGTTTAAACAGTAACTATGGCTACACCTTC
CASSLNSNYGYTF
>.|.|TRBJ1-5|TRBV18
TGTGCCAGCTCACCTTCCCCACCCCGAGACAATCAGCCCCAGCATTTT
CASSPSPPRDNQPQHF
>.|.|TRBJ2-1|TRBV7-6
TGTGCCAGCAGCCCAGATTCTTCCTACAATGAGCAGTTCTTC
CASSPDSSYNEQFF
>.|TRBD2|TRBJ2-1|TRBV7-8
TGTGCCAGCAGCTTTAGACTAGCGGGGCGCCCTAATGAGCAGTTCTTC
CASSFRLAGRPNEQFF
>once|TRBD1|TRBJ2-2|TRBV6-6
TGTGCCAGCAGTTTGACAGGGGACGCCGGGGAGCTGTTTTTT
CASSLTGDAGELFF
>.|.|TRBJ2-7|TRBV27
TGTGCCAGCAGTTTAGGGGCAGCGAGCGAGCAGTACTTC
CASSLGAASEQYF
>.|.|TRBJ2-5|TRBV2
TGTGCCAGCAAAGATCAAGCGGCGCAAGAGACCCAGTACTTC
CASKDQAAQETQYF
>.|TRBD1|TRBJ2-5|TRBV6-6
TGTGCCAGCAGGACAGGGGATCAAGAGACCCAGTACTTC
CASRTGDQETQYF
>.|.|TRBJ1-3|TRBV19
TGTGCCAGTAGTCCGACAGACCACGCTGGAAACACCATATATTTT
CASSPTDHAGNTIYF
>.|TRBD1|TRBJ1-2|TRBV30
TGTGCCTCTGAGACAGGGGGCAACTATGGCTACACCTTC
CASETGGNYGYTF
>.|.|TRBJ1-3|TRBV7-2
TGTGCCAGCAGCTCAAGGGGGGGCTCTGGAAACACCATATATTTT
CASSSRGGSGNTIYF
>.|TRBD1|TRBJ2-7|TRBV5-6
TGTGCCAGCAGCTCCGGGACAGAGACCTACGAGCAGTACTTC
CASSSGTETYEQYF
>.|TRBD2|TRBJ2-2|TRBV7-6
TGTGCCAGCGGAGGACTAGCGGTGAACACCGGGGAGCTGTTTTTT
CASGGLAVNTGELFF
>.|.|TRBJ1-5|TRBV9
TGTGCCAGCAGCGATACAGGGCACCAGCCCCAGCATTTT
CASSDTGHQPQHF
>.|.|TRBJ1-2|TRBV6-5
TGTGCCAGCAGGGATCGGGGTTCCTATGGCTACACCTTC
CASRDRGSYGYTF
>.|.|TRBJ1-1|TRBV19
TGTGCCAGTAGTATTCCAGGGATGAACACTGAAGCTTTCTTT
CASSIPGMNTEAFF
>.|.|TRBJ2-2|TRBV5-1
TGCGCCAGCAGCTTCGCGGGGACGAACACCGGGGAGCTGTTTTTT
CASSFAGTNTGELFF
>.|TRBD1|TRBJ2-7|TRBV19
TGTGCCAGTAGTCTACCGGGACAGGGGGACTCCGGGCAGTACTTC
CASSLPGQGDSGQYF
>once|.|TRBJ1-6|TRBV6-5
TGTGCCAGCACCGGCAACAGGAATTCACCCCTCCACTTT
CASTGNRNSPLHF
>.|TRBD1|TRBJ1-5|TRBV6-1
TGTGCCAGCAGCCAGGGGGGCTATAGCAATCAGCCCCAGCATTTT
CASSQGGYSNQPQHF
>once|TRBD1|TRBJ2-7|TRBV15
TGTGCCACCAGCATGGGACAGGGAAGCCCCTACGAGCAGTACTTC
CATSMGQGSPYEQYF
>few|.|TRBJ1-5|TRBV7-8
TGTGCCAGCAGCCAACCCGGATGGGGCCAATCTCAGCCCCAGCATTTT
CASSQPGWGQSQPQHF
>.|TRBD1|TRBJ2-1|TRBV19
TGTGCCAGTATTGGACAGGGGGGCTTCAATGAGCAGTTCTTC
CASIGQGGFNEQFF
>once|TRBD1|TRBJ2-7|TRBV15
TGTGCCACCAGCAGGCGAGGGACAGGTGCCTACGAGCAGTACTTT
CATSRRGTGAYEQYF
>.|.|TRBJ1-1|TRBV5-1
TGCGCCAGCAGCTTGCGAGGGGAGGTTACTGAAGCTTTCTTT
CASSLRGEVTEAFF
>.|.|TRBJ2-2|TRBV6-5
TGTGCCAGCAGTCGGGGCACCGGGGAGCTGTTTTTT
CASSRGTGELFF
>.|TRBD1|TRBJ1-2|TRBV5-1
TGTGCCAGCAGCTCGAACAGGGGGCGGGTCTATGGCTACACCTTC
CASSSNRGRVYGYTF
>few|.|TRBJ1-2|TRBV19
TGTGCCAGTAGTATAGATCCCGCTAACTATGGCTACACCTTC
CASSIDPANYGYTF
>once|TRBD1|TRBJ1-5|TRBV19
TGTGCCAGTAGTATATTCCGGACAGGGGGGAACTATCGTAGCAATCAGCCCCAGCATTTT
CASSIFRTGGNYRSNQPQHF
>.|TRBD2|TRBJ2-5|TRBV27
TGTGCCAGCAGTTATATAGCGGGGGGGTTAAAGACCCAGTACTTC
CASSYIAGGLKTQYF
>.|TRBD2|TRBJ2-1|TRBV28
TGTGCCAGCAGTTTAGCCGGGACTAGCGTCTACAATGAGCAGTTCTTC
CASSLAGTSVYNEQFF
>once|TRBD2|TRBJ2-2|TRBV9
TGTGCCAGCAGCGCAGGACTAGCGGGGGGCACCGGGGAGCTGTTTTTT
CASSAGLAGGTGELFF
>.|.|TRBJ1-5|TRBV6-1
TGTGCCAGCAGGGGCCTGGCGGGGGTTCTCCAGCCCCAGCATTTT
CASRGLAGVLQPQHF
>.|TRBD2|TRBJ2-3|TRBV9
TGTGCCAGCAGCGTAGCCGTTGGGCTAGCGGGGGGCTGGGGCACAGATACGCAGTATTTT
CASSVAVGLAGGWGTDTQYF
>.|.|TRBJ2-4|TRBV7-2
TGTGCCAGCAGCACCCAAGGGGAAAACATTCAGTACTTC
CASSTQGENIQYF
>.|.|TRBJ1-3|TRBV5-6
TGTGCCAGCAGCTTGGTAGGGGTAACTGGAAACACCATATATTTT
CASSLVGVTGNTIYF
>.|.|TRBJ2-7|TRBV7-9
TGTTCCAGCAGCTACCGGGCCTACGAGCAGTACTTC
CSSSYRAYEQYF
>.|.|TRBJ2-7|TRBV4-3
TGCGCCAGCAGCCAAGCACGGGGGTACCGCGCCTACGAGCAGTACTTC
CASSQARGYRAYEQYF
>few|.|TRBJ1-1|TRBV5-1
TGCGCCAGCAGCTTGGGGGACGGGGGTACTACTGAAGCTTTCTTT
CASSLGDGGTTEAFF